These 32 T cell receptor beta chains originate from one sample sequenced in a study of memory CD4+ T cells and cytomegalovirus serostatus. Data came from immunoSEQ multiplex PCR; TCRdb stores just in-frame clones and leaves some out. The sample carries 56,000 or so clones, around 80% recorded once. The sort gate was single viable CD3+CD4+CD8-CD45RO+ cells for memory CD4+ T cells. Sequencing was carried out using memory CD4+ T cells from blood. The receptors were sampled from an adult in good health and CMV-seronegative. Some clones in this sample may be carry-over from other donors' samples.

The V gene is TRBV5-1, the J gene TRBJ2-7; 12 bases agree with TRBD2. The CDR3 contains 15 residues. V was clipped by 4 bases and J by 2 bases; unmatched bases: 4. Per germline, CDR1 SGHRS and CDR2 YFSETQ. CDR3 protein: CASSRGLAGPYEQYF. The DNA of the CDR3 is TGCGCCAGCAGCCGCGGACTAGCGGGACCCTACGAGCAGTACTTC.

J is TRBJ2-2 and V is TRBV5-1, with 7 bases aligning to TRBD2. V trimming: 1 base; J trimming: 2 bases; junction bases outside the gene matches: 5. The V gene's germline CDR1 is SGHRS and CDR2 YFSETQ. The CDR3 is 16 amino acids. CDR3: CASSLTSGANTGELFF. The CDR3 nucleotides read TGCGCCAGCAGCTTGACCAGCGGGGCCAACACCGGGGAGCTGTTTTTT. Full variable domain (missing parts from reference TRBV5-1 and TRBJ2-2): KAGVTQTPRYLIKTRGQQVTLSCSPISGHRSVSWYQQTPGQGLQFLFEYFSETQRNKGNFPGRFSGRQFSNSRSEMNVSTLELGDSALYLCASSLTSGANTGELFFGEGSRLTVL.

On this clone itself: The identical CDR3 is also encoded by other nucleotide sequences in the sample. This chain links TRBV5-1 with TRBJ2-5; D is unclear. CDR1 SGHRS and CDR2 YFSETQ come from the germline V gene. V was clipped by 3 bases and J by 2 bases, with 2 bases between them. The CDR3 covers 11 residues. The CDR3 sequence is CASSSQETQYF. The DNA for the CDR3 is TGCGCCAGCAGCTCACAAGAGACCCAGTACTTC.

V usage is TRBV7-9 and J usage is TRBJ2-7; 8 nucleotides match TRBD1. This CDR3 is 16 amino acids long. Germline V gene sequence: CDR1 SEHNR, CDR2 FQNEAQ (reference sequence). J gave up 2 bases and V 5 bases, and 11 bases lay outside the gene matches. CDR3 sequence (DNA): TGTGCCAGCAGCCCCCCCACGAGGACAGGGACCTACGAGCAGTACTTC. Translation: CASSPPTRTGTYEQYF.

The chain uses TRBV18 and TRBJ2-7; 7 bases are shared with TRBD1. This CDR3 has 14 residues. Germline lookup yields CDR1 KGHSH and CDR2 LQKENI. The junction had 2 bases not matched to a gene; V was cut back by 3 bases and J by 0 bases. The CDR3 nucleotides are TGTGCCAGCTCACCGGGACAGAGCTCCTACGAGCAGTACTTC. Its protein is CASSPGQSSYEQYF. Together with reference TRBV18 and TRBJ2-7, the CDR3 gives the full variable domain: NAGVMQNPRHLVRRRGQEARLRCSPMKGHSHVYWYRQLPEEGLKFMVYLQKENIIDESGMPKERFSAEFPKEGPSILRIQQVVRGDSAAYFCASSPGQSSYEQYFGPGTRLTVT.

The chain joins TRBV18 to TRBJ1-4; 9 bases line up with TRBD1. CDR3 length: 14 amino acids. V was pared by 4 bases and J by 6 bases, with 3 bases of the junction left unmatched. CDR1 and CDR2 from the germline V gene are KGHSH and LQKENI. The CDR3, as DNA: TGTGCCAGCTCACGGGGGACAGGGTATGAAAAACTGTTTTTT. It encodes CASSRGTGYEKLFF.

V and J are TRBV10-3 and TRBJ1-1, with 9 bases lining up with TRBD1. V lost 7 bases to trimming and J lost 5 bases; unmatched junction nucleotides: 5. The CDR3 loop spans 13 amino acids. The V gene's germline CDR1 is ENHRY and CDR2 SYGVKD. The CDR3 loop is CAITRDRATEAFF. The CDR3 DNA follows: TGTGCCATCACCCGGGACAGGGCAACTGAAGCTTTCTTT.

Here the CDR3 DNA reads TGTGCCAGCAGCCCCCTGACAGGGCGAGGCAAATCACCCCTCCACTTT. The encoded protein is CASSPLTGRGKSPLHF. The gene calls are TRBV11-2 and TRBJ1-6, with 7 nucleotides matching TRBD1. The CDR3 is 16 amino acids. CDR1 is SGHAT, CDR2 FQNNGV, per germline. The V segment lost 5 bases and the J segment 10 bases; nucleotides outside the gene matches: 14.

A word on this clone: One junction end does not reproduce the germline sequence, and a read error may be involved. This chain connects TRBV11-2 to TRBJ2-7; possible D gene TRBD1, 5 bases. This CDR3 is built from 14 residues. The germline gives CDR1 SGHAT, CDR2 FQNNGV. The CDR3 loop is CASSLDRTYYEQYF. The CDR3 DNA follows: TGTGCCAGCAGCCTAGACAGAACCTACTACGAGCAGTACTTC.

CDR3 sequence: CASSLSGGRAWELFF. CDR3 bases: TGTGCCAGCAGCTTAAGTGGCGGGAGGGCCTGGGAGCTGTTTTTT. The chain joins TRBV7-8 to TRBJ2-2, with 9 bases fitting TRBD2. Per the germline V gene, CDR1 is SGHVS and CDR2 is FQNEAQ. This CDR3 has 15 residues. V shed 2 bases and J 9 bases; nucleotides not matched to a gene: 7.

Notes on this clone: The same CDR3 also results from other DNA sequences found in this sample. The chain joins TRBV4-3 to TRBJ2-2; possibly TRBD2 for D (6 bases). The V gene lost 0 bases and the J gene lost 1 base, with 12 bases spanning the gap. Germline-derived CDR1 and CDR2 are LGHNA and YSLEER. The CDR3 totals 17 residues. CDR3 region: CASSQDLNGGNTGELFF. As DNA, the CDR3 is TGCGCCAGCAGCCAAGATCTTAACGGGGGGAACACCGGGGAGCTGTTTTTT.

The chain employs TRBV10-3 and TRBJ2-1; 7 positions agree with TRBD2. After removal of 0 bases from V and 9 bases from J, the junction contained 5 bases not matched to a gene. In germline, CDR1 is ENHRY, CDR2 SYGVKD. The CDR3 loop spans 14 amino acids. CDR3 in amino acids: CAISESGLAVEQFF. The CDR3 bases are TGTGCCATCAGTGAGTCGGGTCTAGCGGTTGAGCAGTTCTTC.

This chain links TRBV7-2 with TRBJ2-2; weak D call: TRBD2 (5 bases). The CDR3 has 14 residues. V was shortened by 6 bases and J by 3 bases, with 11 bases between the two germline ends. CDR1 and CDR2 (germline): SGHTA, FQGNSA. The CDR3 DNA reads as TGTGCCAGCAGGGCCTCGAGGGACACCGGGGAGCTGTTTTTT. It encodes CASRASRDTGELFF.

With regard to this clone: Sequence at one end of the junction differs from germline and may be a read error. V is TRBV7-3 and J is TRBJ2-7; 14 bases match TRBD2. The CDR3 runs 17 residues. Germline V gene sequence: CDR1 SGHTA, CDR2 FQGTGA. In nucleotides, the CDR3 is TGTGCCAGCAGCTCGGGACTAGCGGGAGAAGGCCCCTACGAGCGGTACTTC. Translated, it gives CASSSGLAGEGPYERYF.

The chain recombines TRBV10-3 with TRBJ2-5; 11 positions match TRBD2. The CDR3 consists of 16 residues. After removal of 3 bases from V and 1 base from J, the junction contained 4 bases not matched to a gene. CDR1 and CDR2 (germline): ENHRY, SYGVKD. The CDR3 sequence: CAISDVAGGSQETQYF. The CDR3, as DNA: TGTGCCATCAGTGACGTAGCGGGGGGGTCCCAAGAGACCCAGTACTTC.

With respect to this clone: Other DNA sequences in this sample translate to the same CDR3. This chain connects TRBV6-5 to TRBJ1-4, with D uncertain. V lost 6 bases and J lost 8, with 7 bases in between. This CDR3 has 11 amino acids. Germline V CDR1 and CDR2: MNHEY, SVGAGI. This CDR3 reads CASRGGEKLFF. CDR3 DNA: TGTGCCAGCAGGGGCGGGGAAAAACTGTTTTTT.

CDR3 in amino acids: CASVEGDDTGELFF. In nucleotides, the CDR3 is TGTGCCTCGGTCGAAGGGGATGACACCGGGGAGCTGTTTTTT. V usage is TRBV6-1 and J usage is TRBJ2-2, with TRBD1 as a possible D gene (5 bases). V was pared by 11 bases and J by 3 bases, with 16 bases between. This CDR3 region has 14 residues. Germline V gene lookup returns CDR1 MNHNS and CDR2 SASEGT.

V is TRBV18 and J is TRBJ2-3; 14 bases are a match to TRBD2. V lost 2 bases and J lost 5; bases outside the gene matches: 12. Germline V gives CDR1 KGHSH, CDR2 LQKENI. The CDR3 has 19 amino acids. CDR3 in DNA: TGTGCCAGCTCACCAAACCCGAGCGGACTAGCGGGAGGTCGAGATACGCAGTATTTT. Residues: CASSPNPSGLAGGRDTQYF.

In the case of this clone: Other DNA sequences in the same sample also yield this CDR3. The chain has TRBV11-2 and TRBJ2-3; no clear D gene. Trimming cost V 3 bases and J 3 bases, with 4 bases left between them. Germline V lookup: CDR1 SGHAT, CDR2 FQNNGV. The length of the CDR3 is 12 residues. DNA for the CDR3: TGTGCCAGCAGCTTGGGGACAGATACGCAGTATTTT. This translates into CASSLGTDTQYF.

This clone was seen a single time. The chain is built from TRBV6-1 and TRBJ2-5; the D call may be TRBD1 or TRBD2 (6 bases each). Germline V lookup: CDR1 MNHNS, CDR2 SASEGT. Trimming removed 6 bases from V and 5 bases from J, with 16 bases in between. The CDR3 is made up of 14 amino acids. The CDR3 nucleotides read TGTGCCAGCAGGCCCCCGGGGGCCGGGGAGACCCAGTACTTC. Protein sequence: CASRPPGAGETQYF.

The chain joins TRBV5-1 to TRBJ2-1, with 13 nucleotides matching TRBD2. J gave up 5 bases and V 4 bases, and 6 bases lay outside the gene matches. The CDR3 is 16 residues long. The germline gives CDR1 SGHRS, CDR2 YFSETQ. The DNA for the CDR3 is TGCGCCAGCAGCCAAAGGACTAGCGGGGGAGACAATGAGCAGTTCTTC. Translated, it gives CASSQRTSGGDNEQFF.

V and J are TRBV20-1 and TRBJ2-7; no reliable D call. The CDR3 is 11 residues long. Between the trimmed V and J ends, which lost 7 bases and 4 bases, there was a span of 11 bases. CDR1 and CDR2 from the germline V gene are DFQATT and SNEGSKA (reference sequence). DNA of the CDR3: TGCAGTGGCTCTAGGTTATACGAGCAGTACTTC. Protein sequence: CSGSRLYEQYF.

This chain joins TRBV7-9 and TRBJ2-3, with 8 nucleotides matching TRBD1. V trimming: 1 base; J trimming: 2 bases; junction bases outside the gene matches: 8. Germline CDR1 and CDR2: SEHNR and FQNEAQ (reference sequence). The CDR3 length is 17 residues. Here the CDR3 reads CASSLVGQDQFTDTQYF. CDR3 sequence (DNA): TGTGCCAGCAGCTTAGTGGGACAGGACCAGTTCACAGATACGCAGTATTTT.

The chain employs TRBV30 and TRBJ1-5; D ambiguous. Trimming stripped 0 bases from V and 3 bases from J, with 9 bases between. The CDR3 runs to 14 residues. Germline V gene lookup returns CDR1 GTSNPN and CDR2 SVGIG (reference sequence). Written as DNA, the CDR3 is TGTGCCTGGAGTGTACACGGAAACAATCAGCCCCAGCATTTT. This gives the protein CAWSVHGNNQPQHF.

This clone was counted once. The V call is TRBV6-6, the J call TRBJ2-3; 10 nucleotides align to TRBD1. Trimming cost V 2 bases and J 2 bases; bases outside gene matches: 4. Germline loops: CDR1 MNHNY, CDR2 SVGAGI (reference sequence). The CDR3 sequence is 16 residues long. CDR3 region: CASSYQGQGLTDTQYF. CDR3 DNA sequence: TGTGCCAGCAGTTACCAGGGACAGGGGCTCACAGATACGCAGTATTTT.

The chain carries TRBV5-1 and TRBJ1-2; 8 nucleotides align to TRBD1. Germline V CDR1 and CDR2: SGHRS, YFSETQ. V gave up 5 bases and J gave up 7 bases; unmatched junction bases: 4. The CDR3 has 12 amino acids. The CDR3 bases are TGCGCCAGCAGGACAGGGGAGGGTGGCTACACCTTC. Translated, it gives CASRTGEGGYTF.

The gene calls are TRBV29-1 and TRBJ2-7; D call uncertain. The CDR3 has 11 residues. Looked up from germline, CDR1 is SQVTM and CDR2 is ANQGSEA. Trimming shortened V by 4 bases and J by 7 bases, and 11 bases separated the two germline ends. The CDR3 DNA is TGCAGCGTTGTATTGCAATGGGAGCAGTACTTC. Its translation is CSVVLQWEQYF.

The chain combines TRBV18 with TRBJ1-3; D possibly corresponds to TRBD1 (5 bases). Germline-derived CDR1 and CDR2 are KGHSH and LQKENI. Deletions cut 8 bases from V and 9 bases from J, with 17 bases between. The CDR3 extends over 13 amino acids. Here the CDR3 reads CASVPDTRGTIYF. The CDR3 DNA reads TGTGCCAGCGTCCCGGACACCCGAGGCACCATATATTTT.

The chain uses TRBV4-1 and TRBJ2-7; 10 bases map to TRBD1. Trimming took 3 bases from V and 6 from J; bases not matched to a gene: 5. Germline V gene lookup returns CDR1 MGHRA and CDR2 YSYEKL. This CDR3 contains 14 residues. For the CDR3, the DNA is TGCGCCAGCAGCCAGGGACAGGGGTTTGGCGAGCAGTACTTC. This gives the protein CASSQGQGFGEQYF.

This clone was seen a handful of times. The chain has TRBV13 and TRBJ2-4; 9 positions agree with TRBD1. The CDR3 is 13 amino acids. The ends lost 3 bases at V and 7 bases at J; junction bases unmatched: 1. Germline values: CDR1 PRHDT, CDR2 FYEKMQ (reference sequence). The CDR3 here is CASSLTGGNIQYF. The CDR3 DNA is TGTGCCAGCAGCTTGACAGGGGGGAACATTCAGTACTTC.

The gene calls are TRBV6-5 and TRBJ2-7; D not resolved. Germline assignment: CDR1 MNHEY and CDR2 SVGAGI. CDR3 length: 11 amino acids. The V gene lost 6 bases and the J gene lost 5 bases, with 8 bases spanning the gap. CDR3 residues: CASSHGHEQYF. CDR3 nucleotide sequence: TGTGCCAGCAGCCACGGGCACGAGCAGTACTTC.

The chain joins TRBV29-1 to TRBJ2-5; D may be TRBD1 or TRBD2 (6 bases each). The CDR3 is 15 residues long. Germline V gene data show CDR1 as SQVTM and CDR2 as ANQGSEA. Trimming took 4 bases from V and 5 from J, leaving 20 bases between them. DNA of the CDR3: TGCAGCGTTGGATCCGGGGGCAGTTTGGCCGAGACCCAGTACTTC. It specifies CSVGSGGSLAETQYF.